Below, 32 T cell receptor beta chains from the same sample are listed, as sequenced in a study of CD8 T cells in ankylosing spondylitis. Study conclusions and caveats: Blood from ankylosing spondylitis patients appeared to carry a characteristic roughly eight-variant TCR beta motif.

Antigens for these TCRs are unknown. TCRdb reprocessed the 5' RACE reads via MiXCR and lists one record per CDR3 protein. The table has hundreds of thousands of distinct CDR3 sequences, 10% to 15% seen once. Sequencing used blood, either unsorted or a sorted T cell fraction (not recorded which). These receptors all stem from a male donor with ankylosing spondylitis.

A few counts support this clonotype. The chain couples TRBV6-1 to TRBJ1-6; the match to TRBD1 covers 7 bases. The CDR3 consists of 15 residues. Germline lookup yields CDR1 MNHNS and CDR2 SASEGT. After removal of 6 bases from V and 6 bases from J, the junction contained 8 bases not matched to a gene. CDR3 DNA sequence: TGTGCCAGCAGCCCTCTCACAGGGGCTAATTCACCCCTCCACTTT. Encoded protein: CASSPLTGANSPLHF.

This clonotype was seen ten or more times. The rearrangement links TRBV7-9 to TRBJ1-1, with TRBD1 as a possible D gene (6 bases). Germline CDR1 reads SEHNR; CDR2 reads FQNEAQ (reference sequence). The CDR3 contains 14 residues. Trimming pared 2 bases from V and 5 bases from J, leaving 12 bases between. The CDR3 nucleotides are TGTGCCAGCAGCTTAAGTCAGGGGAGTACTGAAGCTTTCTTT. Amino acids: CASSLSQGSTEAFF.

The chain uses TRBV14 and TRBJ1-2; 7 bases align to TRBD1. The V and J ends lost 2 bases and 6 bases, in that order; junction bases with no gene match: 6. CDR3 length equals 14 residues. In germline, CDR1 is SGHDN, CDR2 FVKESK. The CDR3 DNA reads as TGTGCCAGCAGCCAACCGGGACAGTTCGATGGCTACACCTTC. Its protein is CASSQPGQFDGYTF.

This chain connects TRBV20-1 to TRBJ2-1; TRBD2 is a possible D gene (6 bases). Trimming shortened V by 5 bases and J by 5 bases, and 13 bases separated the two germline ends. CDR1 is DFQATT and CDR2 is SNEGSKA in the germline V gene (reference sequence). CDR3 length: 13 residues. CDR3 region: CSAVAIADNEQFF. The CDR3 coding sequence is TGCAGTGCTGTGGCGATAGCGGACAATGAGCAGTTCTTC.

The chain joins TRBV28 to TRBJ1-1, with D perhaps TRBD1 (5 bases). The CDR3 runs 16 residues. Trimming cost V 5 bases and J 8 bases, with 24 bases left between them. Germline values: CDR1 MDHEN, CDR2 SYDVKM. CDR3 coding DNA: TGTGCCAGCAGTCCCTTGTTCCGTGTTGGGGCAGAAGAAGCTTTCTTT. Amino acid sequence: CASSPLFRVGAEEAFF.

The chain couples TRBV27 to TRBJ1-2; D unclear. The CDR3 runs to 14 residues. The V end was cut by 4 bases, the J end by 4 bases, with 13 bases between. Germline V CDR1 and CDR2: MNHEY, SMNVEV (reference sequence). For the CDR3, the DNA is TGTGCCAGCAGTTGGGGTGTGGGGTTCTATGGCTACACCTTC. Translated, it gives CASSWGVGFYGYTF.

This clonotype was picked up a small number of times. The chain employs TRBV6-5 and TRBJ2-2, with 8 positions matching TRBD2. In germline, CDR1 is MNHEY, CDR2 SVGAGI. Losses at the gene ends were 4 bases for V and 5 bases for J; bases not matched to a gene: 9. The CDR3 spans 16 residues. CDR3 residues: CASSSFGGDRTGELFF. CDR3 nucleotides: TGTGCCAGCAGTTCGTTCGGGGGGGATAGAACCGGGGAGCTGTTTTTT.

V usage is TRBV12-3 or TRBV12-4 and J usage is TRBJ1-1; 8 bases agree with TRBD1. The CDR3 runs to 16 residues. After removal of 5 bases from V and 3 bases from J, the junction contained 11 bases not matched to a gene. The CDR3 region has the DNA TGTGCCAGCAGTCCCAGGGGGCTGAGGGTGTACACTGAAGCTTTCTTT. This translates into CASSPRGLRVYTEAFF.

V usage is TRBV28 and J usage is TRBJ1-6; D may be TRBD1 (5 bases). V lost 7 bases, J lost 0 bases, and 7 bases lay in between. The CDR3 length is 14 residues. Germline CDR1 MDHEN, CDR2 SYDVKM. The CDR3 spells CASTTASYNSPLHF. The CDR3 DNA follows: TGTGCCAGCACGACAGCCTCCTATAATTCACCCCTCCACTTT.

This clonotype has more than one count but fewer than ten. This chain joins TRBV5-1 and TRBJ1-1; the D gene is possibly TRBD1 (5 bases). The V gene's germline CDR1 is SGHRS and CDR2 YFSETQ. The V end was cut by 0 bases, the J end by 4 bases, with 10 bases between. There are 14 residues in the CDR3. CDR3 sequence: CASSLDRRGTEAFF. CDR3 in DNA: TGCGCCAGCAGCTTGGACAGGCGGGGCACTGAAGCTTTCTTT.

This clonotype has only a few counts. The chain employs TRBV20-1 and TRBJ2-7; unclear D gene. The ends were cut back, 0 bases at V and 6 bases at J, with 9 bases in the middle. In germline, CDR1 is DFQATT, CDR2 SNEGSKA (reference sequence). The CDR3 consists of 12 residues. The CDR3 nucleotides are TGCAGTGCTAGAGATTTGGCTACCGAGCAGTACTTC. Amino acid sequence: CSARDLATEQYF.

The sample holds a few counts of this clonotype. The rearrangement uses TRBV20-1 and TRBJ2-5; 7 bases align to TRBD2. The V segment lost 6 bases and the J segment 4 bases; nucleotides outside the gene matches: 11. There are 14 residues in the CDR3. CDR1 and CDR2 (germline): DFQATT, SNEGSKA (reference sequence). This chain's CDR3 is CSAIGGSRGETQYF. The CDR3 DNA sequence: TGCAGTGCCATCGGCGGGAGTCGGGGAGAGACCCAGTACTTC.

The rearrangement links TRBV6-5 to TRBJ2-7; D unclear. Deletions cut 2 bases from V and 0 bases from J, with 8 bases between. Per germline, CDR1 MNHEY and CDR2 SVGAGI. This CDR3 comprises 14 residues. The CDR3 reads CASSYERISYEQYF. DNA for the CDR3: TGTGCCAGCAGTTACGAGAGGATCTCCTACGAGCAGTACTTC.

The V gene is TRBV5-1, the J gene TRBJ2-6; 8 nucleotides match TRBD1. The CDR3 has 18 residues. Germline trimming cut 7 bases from V and 0 bases from J; bases unmatched to any gene: 12. CDR1 and CDR2 from the germline V gene are SGHRS and YFSETQ. The CDR3: CASQTGGPHGSGANVLTF. The CDR3 region has the DNA TGCGCCAGCCAAACAGGGGGACCTCATGGCTCTGGGGCCAACGTCCTGACTTTC.

The CDR3 reads CSVGGQANTGELFF. The CDR3 bases are TGCAGCGTTGGGGGACAGGCGAACACCGGGGAGCTGTTTTTT. This chain uses TRBV29-1 with TRBJ2-2, with 8 bases that match TRBD1. This CDR3 contains 14 residues. Germline CDR1 SQVTM, CDR2 ANQGSEA. V shed 4 bases and J 0 bases; nucleotides not matched to a gene: 1.

This clonotype was seen ten or more times. The chain employs TRBV7-6 and TRBJ1-1; 10 bases align to TRBD1. Germline V gene data show CDR1 as SGHVS and CDR2 as FNYEAQ. The length of the CDR3 is 13 residues. V was clipped by 6 bases and J by 5 bases; unmatched bases: 3. This CDR3 is CASSRDRGTEAFF. CDR3 nucleotides: TGTGCCAGCAGTCGGGACAGGGGAACTGAAGCTTTCTTT. Complete variable domain (other parts from reference TRBV7-6 and TRBJ1-1): GAGVSQSPRYKVTKRGQDVALRCDPISGHVSLYWYRQALGQGPEFLTYFNYEAQQDKSGLPNDRFSAERPEGSISTLTIQRTEQRDSAMYRCASSRDRGTEAFFGQGTRLTVV.

This clonotype was observed at least ten times. The chain links TRBV20-1 to TRBJ2-7; D is possibly TRBD2 (7 bases). Germline V gene sequence: CDR1 DFQATT, CDR2 SNEGSKA (reference sequence). V was cut by 0 bases and J by 6 bases, with 18 bases left in between. This CDR3 has 15 residues. In DNA, the CDR3 is TGCAGTGCTAGAGATCGGGTGGGAGGGGGTCGCGAGCAGTACTTC. It encodes CSARDRVGGGREQYF.

This clonotype was observed a handful of times. The rearrangement links TRBV7-2 to TRBJ1-1; D ambiguous. Germline CDR1 and CDR2: SGHTA and FQGNSA. The CDR3 loop spans 12 amino acids. V lost 7 bases and J 7 bases, leaving 13 bases between the germline ends. CDR3 sequence reads: CASTTIWDEAFF. CDR3 DNA sequence: TGTGCCAGCACCACCATTTGGGATGAAGCTTTCTTT.

This clonotype appeared a few times. The CDR3 DNA sequence: TGTGCCAGCTCACCGGCAGGGCGCCCTCAGCCCCAGCATTTT. It encodes CASSPAGRPQPQHF. J is TRBJ1-5 and V is TRBV18; D is perhaps TRBD1 (5 bases). The germline V gene has CDR1 KGHSH and CDR2 LQKENI. The germline V and J ends were trimmed by 3 bases and 6 bases, with 12 bases remaining between them. The CDR3 is 14 amino acids.

This clonotype was seen only a few times. This chain joins TRBV7-9 and TRBJ2-7; 12 bases line up with TRBD2. CDR1 SEHNR and CDR2 FQNEAQ come from the germline V gene (reference sequence). CDR3 length equals 15 residues. With 5 bases clipped from V and 4 bases from J, the junction kept 6 bases outside the gene matches. The CDR3 is CASSPWTSGKYEQYF. CDR3 DNA: TGTGCCAGCAGCCCCTGGACTAGCGGGAAGTACGAGCAGTACTTC.

This clonotype was observed a few times. The rearrangement links TRBV5-1 to TRBJ2-5; the D gene is possibly TRBD2 (6 bases). V shed 0 bases and J shed 1 base, with 16 bases lying between them. CDR1 is SGHRS and CDR2 is YFSETQ in the germline V gene. CDR3 length equals 17 residues. CDR3 coding DNA: TGCGCCAGCAGCTTGGGTATGGGCGGGATGGGCCAAGAGACCCAGTACTTC. Residues: CASSLGMGGMGQETQYF. Full variable domain (rest looked up from reference TRBV5-1 and TRBJ2-5): KAGVTQTPRYLIKTRGQQVTLSCSPISGHRSVSWYQQTPGQGLQFLFEYFSETQRNKGNFPGRFSGRQFSNSRSEMNVSTLELGDSALYLCASSLGMGGMGQETQYFGPGTRLLVL.

V usage is TRBV3-1 and J usage is TRBJ1-6; D might be TRBD1 (5 bases). CDR1 and CDR2 from the germline V gene are LGHDT and YNNKEL (reference sequence). The CDR3 length is 14 residues. V shed 1 base and J shed 10 bases, with 11 bases lying between them. In DNA form, the CDR3 reads TGTGCCAGCAGCCAAGCGGGCAGGGAGTCACCCCTCCACTTT. It specifies CASSQAGRESPLHF.

There are a few counts of this clonotype. The chain couples TRBV7-6 to TRBJ1-4; perhaps TRBD1 as D (5 bases). Germline V gene lookup returns CDR1 SGHVS and CDR2 FNYEAQ. V was shortened by 1 base and J by 5 bases, with 11 bases between the two germline ends. The CDR3 has 15 amino acids. CDR3 residues: CASSLEDKGNEKLFF. Written as DNA, the CDR3 is TGTGCCAGCAGCTTAGAGGACAAGGGGAATGAAAAACTGTTTTTT.

DNA for the CDR3: TGTGCCAGCAGCCAGTCTGCCGGCGAGCAGTACTTC. Its translation is CASSQSAGEQYF. This chain connects TRBV3-1 to TRBJ2-7; D is undetermined. The germline V and J ends were trimmed by 3 bases and 6 bases, with 9 bases remaining between them. Germline assignment: CDR1 LGHDT and CDR2 YNNKEL (reference sequence). The CDR3 runs to 12 residues.

The chain links TRBV7-9 to TRBJ2-7, with D possibly being TRBD2 (6 bases). CDR1 is SEHNR and CDR2 is FQNEAQ in the germline V gene (reference sequence). V lost 5 bases, J lost 7 bases, and 9 bases lay in between. CDR3 size: 11 residues. The DNA for the CDR3 is TGTGCCAGCAGCGCGGGGTGGGAGCAGTACTTC. It encodes CASSAGWEQYF.

In its sample, this clonotype was seen many times. The rearrangement uses TRBV7-2 and TRBJ2-7, with unresolved D. V dropped 3 bases and J dropped 4 bases, with 16 bases sitting between them. Germline V gene sequence: CDR1 SGHTA, CDR2 FQGNSA. CDR3 length equals 15 residues. CDR3 residues: CASSFSPLKSYEQYF. CDR3 bases: TGTGCCAGCAGCTTCTCACCCCTGAAAAGTTACGAGCAGTACTTC.

The rearrangement links TRBV20-1 to TRBJ1-5; no firm D call. The CDR3 spans 13 residues. Germline CDR1 is DFQATT and CDR2 is SNEGSKA (reference sequence). V was pared by 3 bases and J by 4 bases, with 10 bases between. The CDR3 loop reads CSARDYGNQPQHF. CDR3 DNA sequence: TGCAGTGCTAGGGATTACGGGAATCAGCCCCAGCATTTT.

V is TRBV7-2 and J is TRBJ2-1; unclear D gene. Germline CDR1 reads SGHTA; CDR2 reads FQGNSA. The CDR3 sequence is 15 residues long. The ends were cut back, 3 bases at V and 2 bases at J, with 11 bases in the middle. The CDR3 region has the DNA TGTGCCAGCAGCTTCCGTCCTATCGCCTACAATGAGCAGTTCTTC. Its protein is CASSFRPIAYNEQFF.

This chain connects TRBV20-1 to TRBJ2-6; D uncertain. The V gene's germline CDR1 is DFQATT and CDR2 SNEGSKA (reference sequence). This CDR3 is 12 amino acids long. V was clipped by 5 bases and J by 4 bases, with 6 bases between them. The CDR3 here is CSAQRGANVLTF. In DNA, the CDR3 is TGCAGTGCTCAGAGAGGGGCCAACGTCCTGACTTTC.

The V gene is TRBV10-3, the J gene TRBJ1-6, with D possibly being TRBD1 (5 bases). V lost 0 bases and J lost 14, with 8 bases in between. The CDR3 length is 12 residues. Germline assignment: CDR1 ENHRY and CDR2 SYGVKD. The CDR3 sequence: CAISESRGALHF. The CDR3 region has the DNA TGTGCCATCAGTGAGTCGCGGGGGGCCCTCCACTTT.

This clonotype was observed at least ten times. The chain uses TRBV20-1 and TRBJ1-1; D is ambiguous. V was trimmed by 1 base and J by 1 base, leaving 7 bases between them. The CDR3 totals 13 residues. Germline V lookup: CDR1 DFQATT, CDR2 SNEGSKA (reference sequence). The CDR3 region is CSARGLTNTEAFF. The CDR3 bases are TGCAGTGCTAGAGGGCTCACGAACACTGAAGCTTTCTTT.

The chain employs TRBV6-6 and TRBJ2-1; D may match TRBD1 or TRBD2 (5 bases each). The CDR3 consists of 13 residues. Trimming removed 2 bases at V and 5 bases at J, with 7 bases between. Germline V gene lookup returns CDR1 MNHNY and CDR2 SVGAGI (reference sequence). The CDR3 spells CASSYRGDNEQFF. The CDR3 coding sequence is TGTGCCAGCAGTTACCGAGGGGACAATGAGCAGTTCTTC.